Following are 14 T cell receptor beta chains from one sample sequenced in a study of blood T cell repertoires in COVID-19. Only in-frame clones appear in the TCRdb table, and some are missing; sequencing was by immunoSEQ multiplex PCR. The sample has about 210,000 clones; roughly 80% are singletons. The specimen was peripheral blood. The receptors derive from a woman at least 80 years old with COVID-19, enrolled during active disease.

The chain has TRBV5-5 and TRBJ1-3; D gene uncertain. The V gene lost 2 bases and the J gene lost 0 bases, with 12 bases spanning the gap. CDR3 length: 16 residues. Per germline, CDR1 SGHKS and CDR2 YYEKEE (reference sequence). The CDR3 loop reads CASSLFEAFSGNTIYF. The CDR3 DNA reads TGTGCCAGCAGCTTATTCGAGGCTTTCTCTGGAAACACCATATATTTT.

This chain connects TRBV5-4 to TRBJ1-1; D call uncertain. Germline CDR1 SGHNT, CDR2 YYREEE (reference sequence). V lost 0 bases and J lost 2, with 11 bases in between. The CDR3 sequence is 15 residues long. As DNA, the CDR3 is TGTGCCAGCAGCTTGGTTATTCAGGAAAACACTGAAGCTTTCTTT. This sequence encodes CASSLVIQENTEAFF. Filled out from reference TRBV5-4 and TRBJ1-1, the complete variable domain reads ETGVTQSPTHLIKTRGQQVTLRCSSQSGHNTVSWYQQALGQGPQFIFQYYREEENGRGNFPPRFSGLQFPNYSSELNVNALELDDSALYLCASSLVIQENTEAFFGQGTRLTVV.

J is TRBJ1-5 and V is TRBV2, with 9 bases that match TRBD1. Germline V gives CDR1 SNHLY, CDR2 FYNNEI. With V trimmed by 5 bases and J by 5 bases, 1 base remained unmatched. CDR3 length: 13 amino acids. CDR3 protein: CASSRTGDQPQHF. The CDR3 bases are TGTGCCAGCAGTCGGACAGGGGATCAGCCCCAGCATTTT.

This clone was counted once. V is TRBV15 and J is TRBJ2-3; 8 bases are a match to TRBD1. The CDR3 is 14 residues long. Germline V gene lookup returns CDR1 LNHNV and CDR2 YYDKDF (reference sequence). Trimming took 3 bases from V and 6 from J; bases not matched to a gene: 5. The CDR3 coding sequence is TGTGCCACCAGCAGGGACAGGGCGGTGGATACGCAGTATTTT. It is translated as CATSRDRAVDTQYF.

A remark on this clone: The same CDR3 arises from other DNA sequences in this sample as well. The chain couples TRBV5-1 to TRBJ1-1; unclear D gene. The germline gives CDR1 SGHRS, CDR2 YFSETQ. CDR3 length equals 14 residues. Deletions cut 2 bases from V and 0 bases from J, with 8 bases between. CDR3 protein: CASSLYSMNTEAFF. In DNA form, the CDR3 reads TGCGCCAGCAGCTTATACAGCATGAACACTGAAGCTTTCTTT.

This sequence joins TRBV11-2 and TRBJ2-6, with D perhaps matching TRBD1 (7 bases). Germline CDR1 is SGHAT and CDR2 is FQNNGV. V lost 7 bases and J lost 2, with 12 bases in between. The length of the CDR3 is 15 residues. The CDR3 DNA reads TGTGCCAGCACCCGCAGGGGGGCTGGGGCCAACGTCCTGACTTTC. Translation gives CASTRRGAGANVLTF.

This chain links TRBV5-1 with TRBJ1-1; a weak D match, TRBD1 (5 bases). With 0 bases removed from V and 0 bases from J, the gap between germline ends came to 9 bases. CDR1 is SGHRS and CDR2 is YFSETQ in the germline V gene. The CDR3 is made up of 15 amino acids. DNA for the CDR3: TGCGCCAGCAGCTTGGCTCAGGGTATGAACACTGAAGCTTTCTTT. Protein product: CASSLAQGMNTEAFF. Drawing the rest from reference TRBV5-1 and TRBJ1-1, the complete variable domain is KAGVTQTPRYLIKTRGQQVTLSCSPISGHRSVSWYQQTPGQGLQFLFEYFSETQRNKGNFPGRFSGRQFSNSRSEMNVSTLELGDSALYLCASSLAQGMNTEAFFGQGTRLTVV.

The chain has TRBV2 and TRBJ1-1; maybe TRBD1 (6 bases). CDR1 SNHLY and CDR2 FYNNEI come from the germline V gene. V shed 3 bases and J shed 3 bases, with 14 bases lying between them. The CDR3 covers 15 residues. In nucleotides, the CDR3 is TGTGCCAGCAGTGAGACACAGGGAGGGTACACTGAAGCTTTCTTT. Its protein is CASSETQGGYTEAFF.

The chain is built from TRBV28 and TRBJ1-4; no firm D call. The germline CDR1 and CDR2 sequences are MDHEN and SYDVKM. The CDR3 is made up of 12 amino acids. V was clipped by 2 bases and J by 8 bases, with 6 bases between them. CDR3 DNA: TGTGCCAGCAGTTTACCGGGGGAAAAACTGTTTTTT. Translation gives CASSLPGEKLFF.

The CDR3, as DNA: TGTGCCAGCACCATCAGCACTAGCGGAACGTACTACAATGAGCAGTTCTTC. Amino acids: CASTISTSGTYYNEQFF. This chain joins TRBV7-2 and TRBJ2-1, with TRBD2 matching over 8 bases. V gave up 7 bases and J gave up 3 bases; unmatched junction bases: 14. Germline V gives CDR1 SGHTA, CDR2 FQGNSA. CDR3 length: 17 amino acids.

The chain links TRBV5-6 to TRBJ1-5, with 10 bases that match TRBD1. The CDR3 is 14 residues long. V lost 4 bases, J lost 8 bases, and 6 bases stayed unmatched. CDR1 is SGHDT, CDR2 YYEEEE, per germline. The CDR3 loop reads CASSLGTGVEPQHF. The DNA of the CDR3 is TGTGCCAGCAGCCTCGGGACAGGGGTAGAGCCCCAGCATTTT.

The V gene is TRBV10-3, the J gene TRBJ2-7; 10 positions match TRBD1. This CDR3 is built from 14 residues. Germline lookup yields CDR1 ENHRY and CDR2 SYGVKD. The V gene end was trimmed by 11 bases and the J gene end by 5 bases; junction bases not matched to a gene: 12. Here the CDR3 DNA reads TGTGCCTCGACAGGGGGCACGAGTTTTGACGAGCAGTACTTC. The encoded protein is CASTGGTSFDEQYF.

This clone was seen once. The gene calls are TRBV9 and TRBJ2-1; 7 bases match TRBD1. The CDR3 extends over 15 amino acids. V gave up 3 bases and J gave up 9 bases; unmatched junction bases: 12. Looked up from germline, CDR1 is SGDLS and CDR2 is YYNGEE. The DNA for the CDR3 is TGTGCCAGCAGCGAACGGGACAGTGTTCGCAGTGAGCAGTTCTTC. This translates into CASSERDSVRSEQFF.

Points on this clone: The same CDR3 can be traced to other DNA sequences in this sample. The gene calls are TRBV5-4 and TRBJ2-5; D call uncertain. This CDR3 has 13 amino acids. CDR1 is SGHNT and CDR2 is YYREEE in the germline V gene (reference sequence). V lost 0 bases and J lost 3, with 6 bases in between. CDR3 sequence (DNA): TGTGCCAGCAGCTTGGTGGCTGAAGAGACCCAGTACTTC. Protein product: CASSLVAEETQYF. The complete variable domain, with remaining parts taken from reference TRBV5-4 and TRBJ2-5, reads ETGVTQSPTHLIKTRGQQVTLRCSSQSGHNTVSWYQQALGQGPQFIFQYYREEENGRGNFPPRFSGLQFPNYSSELNVNALELDDSALYLCASSLVAEETQYFGPGTRLLVL.